Reported below is one TCR beta chain. Its specificity is not known. This CDR3 has 19 amino acids. The ends were cut back, 4 bases at V and 0 bases at J, with 22 bases in the middle. The second PCR ran about 6 to 12 cycles with a sample-barcoded 5' primer and J-beta primers. TCRdb used MiXCR to reprocess the 5' RACE reads, holding one entry per CDR3 protein. Among 850,000 to 1,000,000 distinct CDR3 sequences listed, around 48% were seen once. The data originate from a study of blood T cells in healthy people across ages. Study context: Researchers report that template switching captured about one barcoded beta molecule per two T cells. Overall study findings and caveats: Diversity was estimated from one million T cells, and these estimates were considered underestimates. Older individuals had lower TCR beta diversity per million T cells (the decline was roughly linear). Shifts in expanded clonotypes may have been confounded by donor CMV status, which was unknown.

The origin of this receptor is a man aged 25 to 40 in good health. The sequenced sample consisted of blood. The V and J genes are TRBV12-3 or TRBV12-4 and TRBJ2-1; D is perhaps TRBD1 or TRBD2 (5 bases each). Here the CDR3 DNA reads TGTGCCAGCAGTTACAGGAGCGGTCTACTCCTAACCTCCTACAATGAGCAGTTCTTC. Its protein product is CASSYRSGLLLTSYNEQFF.